Listed below are T cell receptor beta chains from one sample, sequenced in a study of T cell responses to AZD1222 COVID-19 vaccine. The data were produced by immunoSEQ multiplex PCR, yet TCRdb's version contains in-frame clones alone and is incomplete. The table shows over 150,000 clones, with around 90% occurring only once. This specimen consisted of peripheral blood, obtained 28 days after the second AZD1222 dose. These receptors were collected from an adult who received the AZD1222 COVID-19 vaccine. The CDR3 runs from the conserved cysteine through the conserved F or W. Each record gives: D gene, clone size, CDR3 length, V gene, J gene, CDR3 DNA, CDR3 protein. A D gene is named only where the DNA matches it firmly. Size tells how often a clone was seen (once, few, many) or the class of an expanded clone, and some rows leave it out.

-,-,18,TRBV6-1,TRBJ1-4,TGTGCCAGCAGTGAAGCGCTTCGTCGGACAGCAACTAATGAAAAACTGTTTTTT,CASSEALRRTATNEKLFF
-,-,13,TRBV12-3/TRBV12-4,TRBJ1-1,TGTGCCAGCAGTTTCAACGAGAACACTGAAGCTTTCTTT,CASSFNENTEAFF
TRBD2,-,15,TRBV4-3,TRBJ2-2,TGCGCCAGCAGCCCGGGACTAGATCTCACCGGGGAGCTGTTTTTT,CASSPGLDLTGELFF
TRBD1,-,18,TRBV11-2,TRBJ2-4,TGTGCCAGCAGCTTATTACCGGGACAGGGATTAGCCAAAAACATTCAGTACTTC,CASSLLPGQGLAKNIQYF
TRBD1,-,14,TRBV24-1,TRBJ2-7,TGTGCCACCAGTGCCGGACAGGGTTTGTATGAGCAGTACTTC,CATSAGQGLYEQYF
TRBD2,-,15,TRBV6-5,TRBJ2-1,TGTGCCAGCAGGCCGTCTGCGGGGGAGGACAATGAGCAGTTCTTC,CASRPSAGEDNEQFF
-,-,15,TRBV4-3,TRBJ1-5,TGCGCCAGCAGCCCCCGTTTGGGGTCCAATCAGCCCCAGCATTTT,CASSPRLGSNQPQHF
-,-,14,TRBV19,TRBJ2-3,TGTGCCAGTAGTTTTTCGGACAGCACAGATACGCAGTATTTT,CASSFSDSTDTQYF
-,-,12,TRBV6-5,TRBJ1-2,TGTGCCAGCAGTCCTCAGGGGTATGGCTACACCTTC,CASSPQGYGYTF
-,-,13,TRBV27,TRBJ1-1,TGTGCCAGCAGTTTTGAGGTTAACACTGAAGCTTTCTTT,CASSFEVNTEAFF
-,-,14,TRBV5-1,TRBJ2-5,TGCGCCAGCAGCTTGGAGGGGGCGGGGGAGACCCAGTACTTC,CASSLEGAGETQYF
TRBD1,-,16,TRBV19,TRBJ1-6,TGTGCCAGTAGTGATAGAGGGACAGGGGGAAATTCACCCCTCCACTTT,CASSDRGTGGNSPLHF
-,-,13,TRBV5-4,TRBJ1-1,TGTGCCAGCAGCCCCCGGACATCCGCTGAAGCTTTCTTT,CASSPRTSAEAFF
-,-,13,TRBV7-2,TRBJ2-5,TGTGCCAGCAGCCCGGCGGGGTCAGAGACCCAGTACTTC,CASSPAGSETQYF
TRBD1,-,15,TRBV7-9,TRBJ1-6,TGTGCCAGCAGCTTTCGGACAGGGGTTTATTCACCCCTCCACTTT,CASSFRTGVYSPLHF
-,-,14,TRBV20-1,TRBJ2-3,TGCAGTGCTAGTCCCGCAGGGGGCACAGATACGCAGTATTTT,CSASPAGGTDTQYF
-,-,12,TRBV11-2,TRBJ2-7,TGTGCCAGCAGCTCGGGACGGGACGAGCAGTACTTC,CASSSGRDEQYF
-,-,15,TRBV4-3,TRBJ2-2,TGCGCCAGCAGCCAAGATGACGGTAACACCGGGGAGCTGTTTTTT,CASSQDDGNTGELFF
-,once,14,TRBV7-9,TRBJ1-6,TGTGCCAGCGGTTCCGGGACACATAATTCACCCCTCCACTTT,CASGSGTHNSPLHF
TRBD1,-,16,TRBV10-3,TRBJ1-6,TGTGCCATCAGTGAGGGGGTGGGAGGGGGCAGTTCACCCCTCCACTTT,CAISEGVGGGSSPLHF
-,-,15,TRBV30,TRBJ2-3,TGTGCCTGGAGTGGGGCAGGGTACCGCACAGATACGCAGTATTTT,CAWSGAGYRTDTQYF
-,once,13,TRBV12-3/TRBV12-4,TRBJ2-7,TGTGCCAGCAGTTTAGAAAGGAAGGGCGAGCAGTACTTC,CASSLERKGEQYF
-,-,17,TRBV4-2,TRBJ2-7,TGTGCCAGCAGCCAAAAACCGACAGGGAGGAGCTCCTACGAGCAGTACTTC,CASSQKPTGRSSYEQYF
-,-,14,TRBV13,TRBJ2-2,TGTGCCAGCGCCTCGGGGTCGCGGACCGGGGAGCTGTTTTTT,CASASGSRTGELFF
-,-,12,TRBV30,TRBJ1-3,TGTGCCTGGAGTCAATTCGGAAACACCATATATTTT,CAWSQFGNTIYF
-,-,12,TRBV7-8,TRBJ1-2,TGTGCCAGCAGCGGAGAGATCTATGGCTACACCTTC,CASSGEIYGYTF
-,-,13,TRBV5-4,TRBJ1-3,TGTGCCAGCAGCTTCTGGTCTGGAAACACCATATATTTT,CASSFWSGNTIYF
-,-,11,TRBV3-1/TRBV3-2,TRBJ2-7,TGTGCCAGCAGCCAAGGTTACGAGCAGTACTTC,CASSQGYEQYF
-,-,15,TRBV5-1,TRBJ2-2,TGCGCCAGCAGAGAGGGACACTCGAACACCGGGGAGCTGTTTTTT,CASREGHSNTGELFF
-,-,12,TRBV6-5,TRBJ1-2,TGTGCCAGCAGGGACAGTCTCTATGGCTACACCTTC,CASRDSLYGYTF
TRBD1,-,14,TRBV7-9,TRBJ1-2,TGTGCCAGCAGCAAAGCGACAGGGGACTATGGCTACACCTTC,CASSKATGDYGYTF
TRBD1,once,16,TRBV30,TRBJ1-3,TGTGCCTGGAGTGTACAGGGAGGGGGCCTTGGAAACACCATATATTTT,CAWSVQGGGLGNTIYF
-,-,16,TRBV15,TRBJ2-1,TGTGCCACCAGCAGAGACTATCCCGCGGGAACCGATGAGCAGTTCTTC,CATSRDYPAGTDEQFF
TRBD1,-,13,TRBV29-1,TRBJ2-3,TGCAGCGTGACAGGGATTAGCACAGATACGCAGTATTTT,CSVTGISTDTQYF
-,-,15,TRBV6-5,TRBJ1-1,TGTGCCAGCAGTTACCCGGGAGGGGGGAACACTGAAGCTTTCTTT,CASSYPGGGNTEAFF
-,-,13,TRBV5-1,TRBJ1-2,TGCGCCAGCAGCTTGGCCGGAGGTGCTGGCTACACCTTC,CASSLAGGAGYTF
TRBD1,-,14,TRBV7-2,TRBJ2-7,TGTGCCCCCGTCCCGGGACAGGTTGAACCCGAGCAGTACTTC,CAPVPGQVEPEQYF
TRBD2,-,13,TRBV5-1,TRBJ2-1,TGCGCCAGCAGTAGACTAGCGGGGAAGGAGCAGTTCTTC,CASSRLAGKEQFF
TRBD1,-,14,TRBV6-2/TRBV6-3,TRBJ1-4,TGTGCCAGCAACCCCGGGACAGGGGATGAAAAACTGTTTTTT,CASNPGTGDEKLFF
-,-,11,TRBV12-3/TRBV12-4,TRBJ2-7,TGTGCCAGCAGTTTCGGGTGGGGGCAGTACTTC,CASSFGWGQYF
TRBD2,once,15,TRBV7-2,TRBJ2-7,TGTGCCAGCATCGACGCGGCGGGGGGTATCGCCGAGCAGTACTTC,CASIDAAGGIAEQYF
-,-,13,TRBV9,TRBJ2-5,TGTGCCAGCAGCGTAGGCCTAAAAGAGACCCAGTACTTC,CASSVGLKETQYF
-,once,12,TRBV27,TRBJ2-5,TGTGCCAGCAGTTTTAGGGAAGAGACCCAGTACTTC,CASSFREETQYF
-,-,15,TRBV6-5,TRBJ1-2,TGTGCCAGCAGGCCTACCATTAACAGGCATTATGGCTACACCTTC,CASRPTINRHYGYTF
-,-,13,TRBV18,TRBJ1-5,TGTGCCAGCTCACCTGATGGGAATCAGCCCCAGCATTTT,CASSPDGNQPQHF
-,once,15,TRBV4-2,TRBJ2-7,TGTGCCAGCAGCCAAGATAGGAACAGGGTCTACGAGCAGTACTTC,CASSQDRNRVYEQYF
-,-,14,TRBV19,TRBJ1-4,TGTGCCAGTAGTATGTCGACAGATTCAGAAAAACTGTTTTTT,CASSMSTDSEKLFF
-,-,14,TRBV3-1/TRBV3-2,TRBJ2-1,TGTGCCAGCAGCCAAGGGGGACTTAGCAATGAGCAGTTCTTC,CASSQGGLSNEQFF
-,-,13,TRBV29-1,TRBJ1-1,TGCAGCGTTGGGAGACTCCCAAACACTGAAGCTTTCTTT,CSVGRLPNTEAFF
-,-,13,TRBV25-1,TRBJ2-3,TGTGCCAGCAGTGAACCTGGACGGGATACGCAGTATTTT,CASSEPGRDTQYF
-,-,12,TRBV7-9,TRBJ1-5,TGTGCCAGCAGCTTCGGCAATCAGCCCCAGCATTTT,CASSFGNQPQHF
-,-,14,TRBV7-2,TRBJ2-4,TGTGCCAGCAGCCAACAGGGATCCAAAAACATTCAGTACTTC,CASSQQGSKNIQYF
-,few,16,TRBV7-2,TRBJ1-5,TGTGCCAGCAGCTTAGCGATTCGGGGGCAGGGACAGCCCCAGCATTTT,CASSLAIRGQGQPQHF
-,-,15,TRBV7-2,TRBJ1-4,TGTGCCAGCAGACCAGGGACTTGGGCTTCTGAAAAACTGTTTTTT,CASRPGTWASEKLFF
-,-,14,TRBV18,TRBJ2-3,TGTGCCAGCTCACCACCGGGAGGCACAGATACGCAGTATTTT,CASSPPGGTDTQYF
-,-,11,TRBV29-1,TRBJ1-2,TGCAGCGTTGGGGTCGACAATGGCTACACCTTC,CSVGVDNGYTF
TRBD2,-,15,TRBV7-9,TRBJ2-7,TGTGCCAGCAGCTTAGTCGGGGGGGCGACCTACGAGCAGTACTTC,CASSLVGGATYEQYF
TRBD1,-,13,TRBV19,TRBJ2-1,TGTGCCACACGGGACAGGGTACGAAATGAGCAGTTCTTC,CATRDRVRNEQFF
-,-,15,TRBV27,TRBJ2-1,TGTGCCAGCAGTTCAAGACGGGACCGGCACAATGAGCAGTTCTTC,CASSSRRDRHNEQFF